One sample yielded the 8 T cell receptor beta chains listed below, sequenced in a study of cytomegalovirus exposure and HLA in healthy donors. It was with 60 Vbeta and 13 Jbeta primers that the PCR ran. Sequencing used immunoSEQ multiplex PCR; TCRdb keeps in-frame clones, though not all of them. Here the sample spans tens of thousands of clones, 70% being singletons. The source material was PBMCs. These receptors came from a woman aged 55-70 years in good health and CMV-seropositive.

This chain uses TRBV2 with TRBJ2-2; the D is unclear. Trimming removed 3 bases at V and 1 base at J, with 9 bases between. The CDR3 is made up of 15 amino acids. CDR1 and CDR2 from the germline V gene are SNHLY and FYNNEI. The CDR3 bases are TGTGCCAGCAGTGATTCTAGTGGGAACACCGGGGAGCTGTTTTTT. It codes for CASSDSSGNTGELFF.

This rearrangement joins TRBV9 to TRBJ2-3; maybe TRBD2 (8 bases). The CDR3 contains 18 residues. Germline V CDR1 and CDR2: SGDLS, YYNGEE. Trimming stripped 4 bases from V and 1 base from J, with 22 bases between. CDR3 nucleotide sequence: TGTGCCAGCAGCCCGGGGCCGACAGGGCGGGAGGGCACAGATACGCAGTATTTT. Residues: CASSPGPTGREGTDTQYF.

The chain recombines TRBV4-1 with TRBJ1-1, with D perhaps TRBD1 (6 bases). CDR3 length equals 13 residues. Germline V gene sequence: CDR1 MGHRA, CDR2 YSYEKL. Trimming removed 6 bases from V and 0 bases from J, with 8 bases in between. The chain's CDR3 is CASRQGLNTEAFF. CDR3 DNA sequence: TGCGCCAGCAGACAGGGATTGAACACTGAAGCTTTCTTT.

The chain links TRBV30 to TRBJ1-3; no clear D. The V gene's germline CDR1 is GTSNPN and CDR2 SVGIG (reference sequence). The CDR3 is 10 amino acids. V dropped 8 bases and J dropped 7 bases, with 9 bases sitting between them. CDR3 sequence: CAVGVNTIYF. In DNA, the CDR3 is TGTGCCGTCGGTGTGAACACCATATATTTT.

CDR3 nucleotides: TGTGCCAGTACCCCTCTTAATGGGAGGAACACTGAAGCTTTCTTT. It translates to CASTPLNGRNTEAFF. The chain combines TRBV19 with TRBJ1-1; D gene unclear. The length of the CDR3 is 15 residues. Between the trimmed V and J ends, which lost 7 bases and 1 base, there was a span of 16 bases. Germline V gene lookup returns CDR1 LNHDA and CDR2 SQIVND (reference sequence).

The genes are TRBV7-6 and TRBJ2-2; D not certain. V lost 1 base and J 8 bases, leaving 5 bases between the germline ends. CDR1 SGHVS and CDR2 FNYEAQ come from the germline V gene. The CDR3 is made up of 12 amino acids. The CDR3 is CASSLVRGELFF. CDR3 coding DNA: TGTGCCAGCAGCTTAGTTCGGGGGGAGCTGTTTTTT.

The chain recombines TRBV5-6 with TRBJ2-6; D might be TRBD2 (5 bases). The V end lost 3 bases, the J end lost 0 bases, and 7 bases lay between the germline ends. The CDR3 contains 15 residues. Per the germline V gene, CDR1 is SGHDT and CDR2 is YYEEEE. This CDR3 is CASSSAGSGANVLTF. The CDR3 bases are TGTGCCAGCAGCTCGGCGGGCTCTGGGGCCAACGTCCTGACTTTC.

This chain uses TRBV10-3 with TRBJ2-7; 8 nucleotides agree with TRBD1. Germline assignment: CDR1 ENHRY and CDR2 SYGVKD. The CDR3 spans 10 residues. CDR3 loop: CATGDHEQYF. DNA for the CDR3: TGTGCGACAGGGGACCACGAGCAGTACTTC.